The sequence of this T cell receptor beta chain was determined in a study of early T cells in non-severe SARS-CoV-2 infection. About the research overall: The authors sequenced bulk RNA from unsorted whole blood, leaving chains unpaired.

Whole-study results and caveats: A preference for anti-spike CD8 responses marked VDJdb matching, which missed private and CD4 specificities.

In this sample, this clonotype turned up many times. No antigen is known for it. Attachment of unique molecular identifiers was made to individual cDNA molecules. One entry per CDR3 protein results from TCRdb running MiXCR on the 5' RACE reads. The repertoire holds 55,000 to 70,000 distinct CDR3 sequences, 12% seen once, with more than 1.5% in the top ten. This CDR3 contains 13 residues. Germline V CDR1 and CDR2: GTSNPN, SVGIG (reference sequence). The V and J ends lost 4 bases and 9 bases respectively, with 16 bases between them. Sequenced material: whole blood. This receptor was obtained from an adult who was a healthcare worker with PCR-confirmed SARS-CoV-2 infection or an uninfected control (not recorded which). The chain has TRBV30 and TRBJ2-1; D is tentatively TRBD1 or TRBD2 (6 bases each). The CDR3 sequence is CAWTALRGGEQFF. The CDR3, as DNA: TGTGCCTGGACGGCACTCAGGGGAGGTGAGCAGTTCTTC.